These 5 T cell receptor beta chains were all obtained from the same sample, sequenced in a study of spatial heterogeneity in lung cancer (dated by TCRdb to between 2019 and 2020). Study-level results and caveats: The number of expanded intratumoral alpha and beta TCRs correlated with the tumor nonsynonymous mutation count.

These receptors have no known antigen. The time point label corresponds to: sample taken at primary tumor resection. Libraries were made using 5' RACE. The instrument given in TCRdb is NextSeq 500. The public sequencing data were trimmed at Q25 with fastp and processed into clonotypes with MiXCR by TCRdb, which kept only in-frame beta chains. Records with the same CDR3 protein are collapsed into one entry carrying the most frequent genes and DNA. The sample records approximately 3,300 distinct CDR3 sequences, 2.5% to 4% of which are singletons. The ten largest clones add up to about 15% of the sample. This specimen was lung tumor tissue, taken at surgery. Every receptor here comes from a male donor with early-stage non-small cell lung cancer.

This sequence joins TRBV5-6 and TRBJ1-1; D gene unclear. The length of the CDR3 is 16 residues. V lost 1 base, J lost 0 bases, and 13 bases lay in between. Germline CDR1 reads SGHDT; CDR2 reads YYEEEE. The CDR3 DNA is TGTGCCAGCAGCTTGCTCTTTGCTGCCATGAACACTGAAGCTTTCTTT. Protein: CASSLLFAAMNTEAFF. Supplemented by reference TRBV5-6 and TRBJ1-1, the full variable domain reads DAGVTQSPTHLIKTRGQQVTLRCSPKSGHDTVSWYQQALGQGPQFIFQYYEEEERQRGNFPDRFSGHQFPNYSSELNVNALLLGDSALYLCASSLLFAAMNTEAFFGQGTRLTVV.

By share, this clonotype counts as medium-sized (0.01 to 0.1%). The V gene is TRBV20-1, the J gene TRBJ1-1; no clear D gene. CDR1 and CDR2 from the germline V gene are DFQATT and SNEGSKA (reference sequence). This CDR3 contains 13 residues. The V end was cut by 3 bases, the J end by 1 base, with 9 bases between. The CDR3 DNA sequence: TGCAGTGCTAGTCACAGTTGGAACACTGAAGCTTTCTTT. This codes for CSASHSWNTEAFF.

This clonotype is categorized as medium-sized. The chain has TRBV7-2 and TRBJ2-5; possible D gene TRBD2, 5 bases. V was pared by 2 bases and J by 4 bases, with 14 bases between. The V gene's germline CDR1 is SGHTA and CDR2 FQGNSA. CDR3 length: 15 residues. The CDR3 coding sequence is TGTGCCAGCAGCTTACCATCGGGGTCTAGAGAGACCCAGTACTTC. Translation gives CASSLPSGSRETQYF.

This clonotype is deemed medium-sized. The CDR3 coding sequence is TGTGCCAGCAGTGATCCGGGGAGGAAGGGATCTGAAGCTTTCTTT. Encoded protein: CASSDPGRKGSEAFF. The V gene is TRBV6-6, the J gene TRBJ1-1; D is unclear. The CDR3 contains 15 residues. From germline, CDR1 is MNHNY and CDR2 SVGAGI (reference sequence). Trimming removed 5 bases at V and 6 bases at J, with 19 bases between.

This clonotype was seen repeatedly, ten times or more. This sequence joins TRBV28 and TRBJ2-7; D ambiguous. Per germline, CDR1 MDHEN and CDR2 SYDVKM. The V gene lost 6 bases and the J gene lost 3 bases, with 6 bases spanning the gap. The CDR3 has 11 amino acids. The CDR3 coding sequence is TGTGCCAGCAGGGTGGACTACGAGCAGTACTTC. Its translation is CASRVDYEQYF.